Presented here are 26 T cell receptor beta chains from one specimen sequenced in a study of shared clonotypes between healthy human individuals. The method was immunoSEQ multiplex PCR; TCRdb's version includes in-frame clones alone and lacks a portion of them. Counted here are roughly 700,000 clones, around 67% occurring once; the ten biggest clones make up approximately 1.6%. The sequencing input was memory CD4+ T cells sorted from blood. Subset denoted: CD45RA-negative fraction. These receptors came from a woman under 40 in good health.

This chain connects TRBV30 to TRBJ2-2, with D possibly matching TRBD2 (6 bases). The CDR3 is 14 amino acids. CDR1 and CDR2 from the germline V gene are GTSNPN and SVGIG (reference sequence). Trimming removed 4 bases from V and 7 bases from J, with 16 bases in between. The CDR3 sequence: CAWNGGIVGGELFF. Written as DNA, the CDR3 is TGTGCCTGGAATGGGGGGATAGTTGGCGGGGAGCTGTTTTTT.

The chain combines TRBV5-1 with TRBJ2-3; D could derive from TRBD1 or TRBD2 (5 bases each). This CDR3 spans 13 amino acids. The V and J ends lost 3 bases and 0 bases respectively, with 5 bases between them. Germline CDR1 is SGHRS and CDR2 is YFSETQ. The CDR3 nucleotides read TGCGCCAGCAGCTGGGGGAGCACAGATACGCAGTATTTT. Protein sequence: CASSWGSTDTQYF.

The chain is built from TRBV6-6 and TRBJ1-5; perhaps TRBD1 as D (6 bases). The germline V and J ends were trimmed by 4 bases and 7 bases, with 14 bases remaining between them. The CDR3 totals 14 residues. CDR1 and CDR2 from the germline V gene are MNHNY and SVGAGI (reference sequence). The CDR3 is CASSSGQRGQPQHF. The CDR3, as DNA: TGTGCCAGCAGTTCCGGACAGAGGGGACAGCCCCAGCATTTT.

This chain joins TRBV2 and TRBJ2-3; D perhaps matches TRBD2 (5 bases). The CDR3 has 15 residues. Trimming left V 4 bases short and J 0 bases short, with 11 bases between. Germline V gene lookup returns CDR1 SNHLY and CDR2 FYNNEI. The CDR3 DNA reads TGTGCCAGCAGTGTGGAGGCCTCTAGCACAGATACGCAGTATTTT. Its translation is CASSVEASSTDTQYF.

Only one count was recorded for this clone. This rearrangement joins TRBV28 to TRBJ2-7; the match to TRBD2 covers 11 bases. The CDR3 is made up of 14 amino acids. After removal of 3 bases from V and 5 bases from J, the junction contained 3 bases not matched to a gene. Looked up from germline, CDR1 is MDHEN and CDR2 is SYDVKM. This CDR3 reads CASSFSGRVNEQYF. As DNA, the CDR3 is TGTGCCAGCAGTTTTAGCGGGAGGGTCAACGAGCAGTACTTC.

This chain connects TRBV5-1 to TRBJ1-1; 7 bases agree with TRBD1. J was trimmed by 1 base and V by 5 bases; bases with no gene match: 2. This CDR3 region has 13 residues. Germline assignment: CDR1 SGHRS and CDR2 YFSETQ. Here the CDR3 DNA reads TGCGCCAGCAGTCAGGGGGAGAACACTGAAGCTTTCTTT. Translation: CASSQGENTEAFF.

This clone was observed a few times. The chain recombines TRBV6-1 with TRBJ2-1; the D gene is possibly TRBD2 (5 bases). Trimming cost V 1 base and J 3 bases, with 10 bases left between them. The germline V gene has CDR1 MNHNS and CDR2 SASEGT. The CDR3 covers 15 residues. The DNA of the CDR3 is TGTGCCAGCAGTGAAGGAACCCGGGGCTACAATGAGCAGTTCTTC. Its protein is CASSEGTRGYNEQFF.

This sequence joins TRBV7-9 and TRBJ2-5; D may be TRBD2 (5 bases). Trimming shortened V by 8 bases and J by 5 bases, and 21 bases separated the two germline ends. The CDR3 contains 15 residues. Germline-derived CDR1 and CDR2 are SEHNR and FQNEAQ (reference sequence). CDR3: CASSPAVGGSETQYF. The CDR3 DNA follows: TGTGCCAGCTCACCCGCGGTGGGCGGGTCCGAGACCCAGTACTTC.

The rearrangement joins TRBV28 to TRBJ1-1, with D maybe TRBD1 (6 bases). Germline V CDR1 and CDR2: MDHEN, SYDVKM. V was shortened by 2 bases and J by 5 bases, with 15 bases between the two germline ends. The CDR3 runs to 15 residues. The CDR3 DNA reads TGTGCCAGCAGTTTAGGTGGAGGGGGTTTTACTGAAGCTTTCTTT. It specifies CASSLGGGGFTEAFF.

The chain carries TRBV25-1 and TRBJ2-7; 8 bases map to TRBD1. Trimming cost V 5 bases and J 1 base; bases outside gene matches: 1. Germline assignment: CDR1 MGHDK and CDR2 SYGVNS. The CDR3 contains 13 residues. CDR3 protein: CASSRQGSYEQYF. The DNA of the CDR3 is TGTGCCAGCAGTAGACAGGGGTCCTACGAGCAGTACTTC.

V and J are TRBV28 and TRBJ1-2; perhaps TRBD1 as D (5 bases). The CDR3 loop spans 15 amino acids. In germline, CDR1 is MDHEN, CDR2 SYDVKM. Trimming shortened V by 2 bases and J by 4 bases, and 14 bases separated the two germline ends. This CDR3 reads CASSLPTTGAYGYTF. CDR3 DNA: TGTGCCAGCAGTTTACCTACTACTGGGGCCTATGGCTACACCTTC.

This rearrangement joins TRBV15 to TRBJ2-1; no clear D gene. V was pared by 4 bases and J by 9 bases, with 13 bases between. The V gene's germline CDR1 is LNHNV and CDR2 YYDKDF (reference sequence). This CDR3 has 13 amino acids. The CDR3 sequence is CATSIPWDGEQFF. As DNA, the CDR3 is TGTGCCACCAGCATCCCTTGGGATGGTGAGCAGTTCTTC.

The chain combines TRBV5-1 with TRBJ2-7; 8 bases fit TRBD2. Trimming removed 4 bases from V and 2 bases from J; junction bases left unmatched: 8. From germline, CDR1 is SGHRS and CDR2 YFSETQ. The CDR3 totals 15 residues. The CDR3 here is CASSLGAGLAYEQYF. Here the CDR3 DNA reads TGCGCCAGCAGCCTGGGAGCGGGACTAGCCTACGAGCAGTACTTC.

This chain uses TRBV11-2 with TRBJ2-2; 13 bases are shared with TRBD2. CDR3 length: 15 residues. V dropped 4 bases and J dropped 7; count of bases not matched to a gene: 3. Germline loops: CDR1 SGHAT, CDR2 FQNNGV. The DNA for the CDR3 is TGTGCCAGCAGCTGGGGACTAGCGGGATACGGGGAGCTGTTTTTT. Residues: CASSWGLAGYGELFF.

The chain carries TRBV7-9 and TRBJ1-1; 8 bases match TRBD1. V gave up 8 bases and J gave up 5 bases; unmatched junction bases: 10. The CDR3 length is 14 residues. In germline, CDR1 is SEHNR, CDR2 FQNEAQ (reference sequence). The DNA of the CDR3 is TGTGCCAGCCTCAGGACAGGGAAAAATACTGAAGCTTTCTTT. Amino acid sequence: CASLRTGKNTEAFF.

V usage is TRBV29-1 and J usage is TRBJ2-5, with TRBD1 matching over 7 bases. The germline CDR1 and CDR2 sequences are SQVTM and ANQGSEA. CDR3 size: 12 residues. V gave up 8 bases and J gave up 3 bases; unmatched junction bases: 6. In nucleotides, the CDR3 is TGCAGCTCGGGGACAGCTAAAGAGACCCAGTACTTC. Translation gives CSSGTAKETQYF.

The rearrangement links TRBV2 to TRBJ2-7, with D perhaps matching TRBD1 (6 bases). This CDR3 contains 14 residues. V was cut by 4 bases and J by 2 bases, with 12 bases left in between. The germline gives CDR1 SNHLY, CDR2 FYNNEI. The CDR3 loop is CASSARDTPYEQYF. CDR3 DNA: TGTGCCAGCAGTGCCCGGGACACCCCCTACGAGCAGTACTTC. The full variable domain, rest sourced from reference TRBV2 and TRBJ2-7, is EPEVTQTPSHQVTQMGQEVILRCVPISNHLYFYWYRQILGQKVEFLVSFYNNEISEKSEIFDDQFSVERPDGSNFTLKIRSTKLEDSAMYFCASSARDTPYEQYFGPGTRLTVT.

The CDR3 loop is CASSLGQGPDTQYF. CDR3 sequence (DNA): TGTGCCAGCAGTTTAGGACAGGGACCAGATACGCAGTATTTT. V gene TRBV2 combines with J gene TRBJ2-3; 8 bases are shared with TRBD1. This CDR3 has 14 amino acids. The germline gives CDR1 SNHLY, CDR2 FYNNEI. J gave up 4 bases and V 5 bases, and 5 bases lay outside the gene matches.

A few counts support this clone. The chain carries TRBV19 and TRBJ2-7, with a weak D call TRBD1 (5 bases). Per germline, CDR1 LNHDA and CDR2 SQIVND (reference sequence). The germline V and J ends were trimmed by 5 bases and 2 bases, with 13 bases remaining between them. This CDR3 contains 14 residues. CDR3 protein: CASSADRNTYEQYF. CDR3 nucleotides: TGTGCCAGTAGTGCCGACAGAAACACCTACGAGCAGTACTTC.

The J gene is TRBJ2-6, the V gene TRBV11-2; 8 positions match TRBD1. The CDR3 totals 13 residues. Germline V lookup: CDR1 SGHAT, CDR2 FQNNGV. V shed 4 bases, J shed 10 bases, and the junction held 3 bases outside the gene matches. This CDR3 is CASSSGGANVLTF. In DNA form, the CDR3 reads TGTGCCAGCAGCTCAGGGGGCGCGAACGTCCTGACTTTC.

The genes are TRBV7-8 and TRBJ1-4, with D possibly matching TRBD1 (5 bases). Looked up from germline, CDR1 is SGHVS and CDR2 is FQNEAQ. CDR3 length: 17 amino acids. The V end was cut by 5 bases, the J end by 0 bases, with 16 bases between. CDR3 protein: CASSKGSRGATNEKLFF. As DNA, the CDR3 is TGTGCCAGCAGCAAAGGGAGTAGGGGCGCAACTAATGAAAAACTGTTTTTT.

The chain employs TRBV29-1 and TRBJ1-1; 9 bases agree with TRBD1. Trimming at V came to 4 bases and at J to 4 bases, leaving 7 bases not matched to a gene. This CDR3 contains 14 residues. Germline-derived CDR1 and CDR2 are SQVTM and ANQGSEA. This CDR3 is CSVVKGQGGTEAFF. The CDR3 DNA is TGCAGCGTTGTAAAGGGACAGGGAGGCACTGAAGCTTTCTTT.

The chain is built from TRBV18 and TRBJ2-6; a weak D match, TRBD1 (6 bases). The V end was cut by 8 bases, the J end by 0 bases, with 20 bases between. The CDR3 contains 18 residues. Germline values: CDR1 KGHSH, CDR2 LQKENI. The chain's CDR3 is CASATAGAVGSGANVLTF. In nucleotides, the CDR3 is TGTGCCAGCGCTACCGCAGGGGCCGTGGGCTCTGGGGCCAACGTCCTGACTTTC.

The chain couples TRBV7-9 to TRBJ2-5; D is unresolved. This CDR3 has 14 residues. V shed 5 bases and J shed 1 base, with 11 bases lying between them. Germline V gene sequence: CDR1 SEHNR, CDR2 FQNEAQ (reference sequence). As DNA, the CDR3 is TGTGCCAGCAGCCGGCTGAAACTCCAAGAGACCCAGTACTTC. This encodes CASSRLKLQETQYF.

The chain carries TRBV11-2 and TRBJ1-2, with D maybe TRBD1 (5 bases). From germline, CDR1 is SGHAT and CDR2 FQNNGV. V was cut by 4 bases and J by 0 bases, with 15 bases left in between. CDR3 length: 16 residues. The CDR3 bases are TGTGCCAGCAGCTCAAATCGGGGGGGAGCTAACTATGGCTACACCTTC. Encoded protein: CASSSNRGGANYGYTF.

This clone showed up just a few times. The V gene is TRBV28, the J gene TRBJ2-7, with a tentative D call TRBD1 (7 bases). The V and J ends lost 5 bases and 7 bases respectively, with 18 bases between them. CDR1 is MDHEN, CDR2 SYDVKM, per germline. The CDR3 is 14 amino acids. The CDR3 protein is CASSTGGTAREQYF. DNA for the CDR3: TGTGCCAGCAGTACGGGCGGGACAGCGCGGGAGCAGTACTTC.